The 23 T cell receptor beta chains presented below share a single source sample, sequenced in a study of T cell repertoires in cytomegalovirus infection. No cognate antigen is known for these TCRs. TCRdb re-derived calls from the reads in MiXCR, one entry per CDR3 protein. The sample comprises around 100,000 distinct CDR3 sequences, 30% of which are singletons, and 41% rests with the top ten. Sequencing used CD8+ T cells from cultured PBMCs, obtained from culture after CMV antigen stimulation. These receptors all stem from a human donor in good health (CMV status not recorded). Some clones in this sample may be carry-over from other donors' samples.

This rearrangement joins TRBV7-8 to TRBJ2-3, with 12 bases matching TRBD2. Per the germline V gene, CDR1 is SGHVS and CDR2 is FQNEAQ. The CDR3 runs 19 residues. Unmatched junction bases numbered 17, after V lost 4 bases and J lost 6 bases. The CDR3 nucleotides are TGTGCCAGCAGCTCCCGACAGGACACCAGACTAGCGGGGGTTGATACGCAGTATTTT. Residues: CASSSRQDTRLAGVDTQYF.

This clonotype has at least ten counts. The chain couples TRBV7-6 to TRBJ2-2, with TRBD1 matching 7 bases. CDR3 length: 16 residues. Trimming removed 1 base from V and 3 bases from J; junction bases left unmatched: 5. Per germline, CDR1 SGHVS and CDR2 FNYEAQ. This chain's CDR3 is CASSLVPTGDTGELFF. The CDR3 DNA follows: TGTGCCAGCAGCTTAGTACCTACAGGGGACACCGGGGAGCTGTTTTTT.

This clonotype was seen more than once but under ten times. The chain uses TRBV6-2 or TRBV6-3 and TRBJ2-5; D is uncertain. Trimming shortened V by 4 bases and J by 2 bases, and 11 bases separated the two germline ends. There are 14 residues in the CDR3. CDR1 and CDR2 (germline): MNHEY, SVGEGT. DNA for the CDR3: TGTGCCAGCAGTTCTGTGGGCAGACAAGAGACCCAGTACTTC. This translates into CASSSVGRQETQYF.

The chain combines TRBV15 with TRBJ1-5; tentative D call: TRBD1 (6 bases). CDR3 size: 15 residues. With 7 bases removed from V and 6 bases from J, the gap between germline ends came to 19 bases. Germline V lookup: CDR1 LNHNV, CDR2 YYDKDF (reference sequence). The CDR3 DNA reads as TGTGCCACCACTAACGGGCCGGGGGCAAGTCAGCCCCAGCATTTT. Translating it yields CATTNGPGASQPQHF.

This clonotype was detected only a few times. This CDR3 reads CASSLGANEQYF. DNA of the CDR3: TGTGCCAGCAGCTTAGGGGCCAACGAGCAGTACTTC. V is TRBV7-9 and J is TRBJ2-7, with D unclear. Germline-derived CDR1 and CDR2 are SEHNR and FQNEAQ (reference sequence). The V gene lost 1 base and the J gene lost 5 bases, with 6 bases spanning the gap. The CDR3 runs 12 residues. Full variable domain (outside the CDR3, taken from reference TRBV7-9 and TRBJ2-7): DTGVSQNPRHKITKRGQNVTFRCDPISEHNRLYWYRQTLGQGPEFLTYFQNEAQLEKSRLLSDRFSAERPKGSFSTLEIQRTEQGDSAMYLCASSLGANEQYFGPGTRLTVT.

This clonotype is a singleton in its sample. This chain uses TRBV2 with TRBJ2-6; D is undetermined. Germline CDR1 SNHLY, CDR2 FYNNEI. The CDR3 is 13 amino acids. Between the trimmed V and J ends, which lost 7 bases and 0 bases, there was a span of 4 bases. Here the CDR3 DNA reads TGTGCCAGCACCGACTCTGGGGCCAACGTCCTGACTTTC. Its translation is CASTDSGANVLTF.

For this clonotype: This may stem from a read error, because a much larger clone lies one nucleotide away. V usage is TRBV5-5 and J usage is TRBJ2-2; the D is unclear. Deletions cut 0 bases from V and 1 base from J, with 10 bases between. This CDR3 is built from 16 residues. The germline V gene encodes CDR1 SGHKS and CDR2 YYEKEE (reference sequence). The CDR3 sequence: CASSLALIGNTGELFF. DNA of the CDR3: TGTGCCAGCAGCTTGGCCCTCATAGGGAACACCGGGGAGCTGTTTTTT.

The J gene is TRBJ1-2, the V gene TRBV4-1; D is unclear. In germline, CDR1 is MGHRA, CDR2 YSYEKL. Trimming removed 1 base from V and 8 bases from J, with 5 bases in between. The CDR3 has 11 amino acids. The CDR3 bases are TGCGCCAGCAGCCAAGGACGGGGCTACACCTTC. Protein sequence: CASSQGRGYTF.

Ten or more counts support this clonotype. The chain links TRBV24-1 to TRBJ2-5; 7 bases fit TRBD2. CDR3 size: 15 residues. Germline V CDR1 and CDR2: KGHDR, SFDVKD. With V trimmed by 7 bases and J by 4 bases, 11 bases remained unmatched. The CDR3: CATSARAGEGETQYF. Written as DNA, the CDR3 is TGTGCCACCAGCGCGAGGGCGGGGGAAGGAGAGACCCAGTACTTC.

This clonotype was seen a few times. One junction end disagrees with the germline gene, perhaps due to a read error. The V gene is TRBV4-2, the J gene TRBJ2-5; perhaps D is TRBD1 or TRBD2 (5 bases each). This CDR3 has 13 amino acids. From germline, CDR1 is LGHNA and CDR2 YNFKEQ. The CDR3 spells CASSQDLGDPIDF. The CDR3 coding sequence is TGTGCCAGCAGCCAAGATCTGGGGGACCCGATCGACTTC.

This clonotype was observed many times. The chain couples TRBV7-2 to TRBJ1-5; 8 bases align to TRBD1. The germline V gene has CDR1 SGHTA and CDR2 FQGNSA. Trimming removed 0 bases from V and 6 bases from J; junction bases left unmatched: 4. The CDR3 loop spans 15 amino acids. The CDR3 loop is CASSLAPGGGQPQHF. CDR3 nucleotide sequence: TGTGCCAGCAGCTTAGCGCCAGGGGGCGGTCAGCCCCAGCATTTT.

The gene calls are TRBV6-2 or TRBV6-3 and TRBJ2-7; perhaps TRBD2 as D (5 bases). The CDR3 is made up of 14 amino acids. V was pared by 2 bases and J by 5 bases, with 13 bases between. Germline assignment: CDR1 MNHEY and CDR2 SVGEGT. The CDR3 DNA is TGTGCCAGCAGTTACCATGGGGAGTCCAACGAGCAGTACTTC. The encoded protein is CASSYHGESNEQYF.

V is TRBV6-1 and J is TRBJ2-5; 8 positions match TRBD2. The length of the CDR3 is 14 residues. The V gene's germline CDR1 is MNHNS and CDR2 SASEGT. Trimming at V came to 7 bases and at J to 4 bases, leaving 8 bases not matched to a gene. CDR3 region: CASTLGLAGETQYF. The CDR3 nucleotides are TGTGCCAGCACTCTTGGACTAGCTGGAGAGACCCAGTACTTC.

The chain uses TRBV29-1 and TRBJ1-2; tentative D call: TRBD1 (6 bases). V lost 3 bases and J 2 bases, leaving 13 bases between the germline ends. The CDR3 loop spans 14 amino acids. Per germline, CDR1 SQVTM and CDR2 ANQGSEA. The CDR3 here is CSVDFTGQNYGYTF. CDR3 bases: TGCAGCGTTGACTTTACAGGGCAAAACTATGGCTACACCTTC.

The chain uses TRBV5-6 and TRBJ1-3; D ambiguous. In germline, CDR1 is SGHDT, CDR2 YYEEEE. CDR3 length: 16 amino acids. With 0 bases removed from V and 0 bases from J, the gap between germline ends came to 10 bases. The CDR3 bases are TGTGCCAGCAGCTTGGAACGGCTTCGCTCTGGAAACACCATATATTTT. Translation: CASSLERLRSGNTIYF.

As DNA, the CDR3 is TGTGCCAGCAGTCTCCGACAGGTGGGTGAGCAGTTCTTC. Protein product: CASSLRQVGEQFF. The gene calls are TRBV12-3 or TRBV12-4 and TRBJ2-1, with D possibly matching TRBD1 (6 bases). V gave up 5 bases and J gave up 9 bases, with 14 bases separating them. This CDR3 is 13 amino acids long.

The chain links TRBV5-4 to TRBJ1-1; D unclear. The CDR3 contains 12 residues. Deletions cut 1 base from V and 7 bases from J, with 8 bases between. Germline CDR1 SGHNT, CDR2 YYREEE (reference sequence). The DNA for the CDR3 is TGTGCCAGCAGCTTGTATGGTGTTGAAGCTTTCTTT. This encodes CASSLYGVEAFF. The whole variable domain, remainder taken from reference TRBV5-4 and TRBJ1-1, is ETGVTQSPTHLIKTRGQQVTLRCSSQSGHNTVSWYQQALGQGPQFIFQYYREEENGRGNFPPRFSGLQFPNYSSELNVNALELDDSALYLCASSLYGVEAFFGQGTRLTVV.

The chain uses TRBV10-3 and TRBJ2-3; no clear D gene. Trimming removed 4 bases from V and 2 bases from J, with 7 bases in between. This CDR3 has 13 residues. CDR1 and CDR2 from the germline V gene are ENHRY and SYGVKD. This CDR3 is CAISVEYTDTQYF. The CDR3 DNA is TGTGCCATCAGTGTAGAGTACACAGATACGCAGTATTTT.

The chain is built from TRBV5-1 and TRBJ2-7; unclear D gene. V was cut by 1 base and J by 7 bases, with 15 bases left in between. CDR1 and CDR2 from the germline V gene are SGHRS and YFSETQ. The CDR3 contains 14 residues. The CDR3 spells CASSLNSGTVEQYF. The CDR3 DNA is TGCGCCAGCAGCTTGAATTCAGGTACCGTGGAGCAGTACTTC.

The rearrangement links TRBV5-4 to TRBJ2-3; D remains unclear. Per the germline V gene, CDR1 is SGHNT and CDR2 is YYREEE (reference sequence). The CDR3 is made up of 14 amino acids. V lost 3 bases and J lost 3, with 11 bases in between. CDR3 loop: CASSSFLGTDTQYF. For the CDR3, the DNA is TGTGCCAGCAGCTCTTTCCTGGGGACAGATACGCAGTATTTT.

The rearrangement links TRBV7-4 to TRBJ2-2, with 9 bases lining up with TRBD2. The CDR3 loop spans 16 amino acids. CDR1 is SGHVT and CDR2 is SQSDAQ in the germline V gene. The trim removed 3 bases at V and 4 bases at J, leaving 6 bases unmatched. CDR3 protein: CASSFLAGMSTGELFF. CDR3 DNA: TGTGCCAGCAGCTTTCTAGCGGGGATGTCCACCGGGGAGCTGTTTTTT.

The gene calls are TRBV7-9 and TRBJ1-1; 11 bases map to TRBD1. Germline V CDR1 and CDR2: SEHNR, FQNEAQ (reference sequence). V was pared by 5 bases and J by 4 bases, with 6 bases of the junction left unmatched. The CDR3 is 15 amino acids. The CDR3 here is CASSTSGTGGTEAFF. The CDR3 DNA follows: TGTGCCAGCAGCACCTCCGGGACAGGGGGCACTGAAGCTTTCTTT.

This chain uses TRBV6-6 with TRBJ2-3, with D perhaps TRBD1 or TRBD2 (6 bases each). The CDR3 spans 14 residues. The V gene lost 2 bases and the J gene lost 3 bases, with 9 bases spanning the gap. Looked up from germline, CDR1 is MNHNY and CDR2 is SVGAGI (reference sequence). CDR3 sequence (DNA): TGTGCCAGCAGTTACGGGGGGCCGACAGATACGCAGTATTTT. It specifies CASSYGGPTDTQYF.